By sample fraction, the clone carrying this T cell receptor beta chain is medium-sized (0.01 to 0.1%). The CDR3 is made up of 13 amino acids. V dropped 3 bases and J dropped 7 bases, with 12 bases sitting between them. Germline CDR1 and CDR2: MNHEY and SMNVEV (reference sequence). All patients were node-negative on CT and PET/CT, without prior chemotherapy, radiotherapy or other malignancies. These data originate in a study of prognosis after radiotherapy for stage I lung cancer. Study information: Considered medically inoperable were all of the patients with non-small cell lung cancer.

Starting from genomic DNA, TCR beta CDR3 was amplified through two-round multiplex PCR. Primers specific to each TRBV and TRBJ gene were used in first-round PCR. In the second PCR round, amplification relied on universal primers. TCRdb reprocessed the multiplex PCR reads with MiXCR, giving one entry per CDR3 protein. The sample yields some 15,000 distinct CDR3 sequences, around 45% seen once. Sequenced material: PBMCs, taken before or after stereotactic body radiation therapy (not recorded which). V usage is TRBV27 and J usage is TRBJ1-2; perhaps TRBD1 as D (5 bases). The sequence came from a donor at least 50 years old with non-small cell lung cancer. CDR3 DNA sequence: TGTGCCAGCAGTTTGGCGGGGCTATTTGGCTACACCTTC. It is translated as CASSLAGLFGYTF.